This T cell receptor (beta chain) was captured in a study of T cell responses to AZD1222 COVID-19 vaccine. Assay: immunoSEQ multiplex PCR; the TCRdb copy retains only in-frame clones and omits some. The sample gives 90,000 or so clones, roughly 90% of which show up once; roughly 5% is in the top ten. As concerns this clone: Antigen unknown.

Study-level results: Distributed over spike, vaccine-associated CD4 TCRs predominated at 160-218 and 743-854. Baseline seropositivity occurred in only six or seven AZD1222 recipients.

Pooled samples include second doses given at about 4 or 12 weeks. The germline V and J ends were trimmed by 0 bases and 2 bases, with 7 bases remaining between them. The CDR3 is 14 residues long. CDR1 is PRHDT, CDR2 FYEKMQ, per germline (reference sequence). The sample was peripheral blood, taken 28 days after the second AZD1222 dose. The sequence was collected from an adult who received the AZD1222 COVID-19 vaccine. The chain uses TRBV13 and TRBJ1-1; D gene ambiguous. The CDR3: CASSLGPINTEAFF. CDR3 in DNA: TGTGCCAGCAGCTTAGGCCCGATTAACACTGAAGCTTTCTTT.